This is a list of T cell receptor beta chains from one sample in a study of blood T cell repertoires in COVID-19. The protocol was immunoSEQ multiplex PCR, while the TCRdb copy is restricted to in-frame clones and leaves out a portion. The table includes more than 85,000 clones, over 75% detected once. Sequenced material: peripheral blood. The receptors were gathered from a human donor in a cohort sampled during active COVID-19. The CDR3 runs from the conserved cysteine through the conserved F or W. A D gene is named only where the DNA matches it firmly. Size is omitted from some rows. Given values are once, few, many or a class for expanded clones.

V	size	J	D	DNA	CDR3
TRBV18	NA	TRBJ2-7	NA	TGTGCCAGCTCACCAGGGCAGGAGCAGTACTTC	CASSPGQEQYF
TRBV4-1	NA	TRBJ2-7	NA	TGCGCCAGCAGCCAGACAGGAGTGACCTACGAGCAGTACTTC	CASSQTGVTYEQYF
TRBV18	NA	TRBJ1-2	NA	TGTGCCAGCTCACCGGACAGATCTAACTATGGCTACACCTTC	CASSPDRSNYGYTF
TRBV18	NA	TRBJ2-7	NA	TGTGCCAGCTCACCTGGAGCCGAGCAGTACTTC	CASSPGAEQYF
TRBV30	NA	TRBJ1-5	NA	TGTGCCTGGAGTGAAAAGGGACTTCAGAATCAGCCCCAGCATTTT	CAWSEKGLQNQPQHF
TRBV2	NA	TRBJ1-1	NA	TGTGCCAGCAGTGAAATGGGACTAAGGAACACTGAAGCTTTCTTT	CASSEMGLRNTEAFF
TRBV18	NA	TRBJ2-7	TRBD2	TGTGCCAGCTCACCACCGTGGGCTAGCGGGGGGTCCTACGAGCAGTACTTC	CASSPPWASGGSYEQYF
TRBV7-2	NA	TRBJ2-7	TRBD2	TGTGCCAGCAGCTCATACACCAGCGGGGGTATCTCCTACGAGCAGTACTTC	CASSSYTSGGISYEQYF
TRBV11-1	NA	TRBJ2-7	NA	TGTGCCAGCAGCTTAATATCCTACGAGCAGTACTTC	CASSLISYEQYF
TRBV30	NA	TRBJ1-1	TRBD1	TGTGCCTGGAGTGCTTCGACAGGGCTGAGGACTGAAGCTTTCTTT	CAWSASTGLRTEAFF
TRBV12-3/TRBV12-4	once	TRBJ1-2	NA	TGTGCCAGCGGAGGATTCGGGGGCTACACCTTC	CASGGFGGYTF
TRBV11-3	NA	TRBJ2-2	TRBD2	TGTGCCAGCAGCTTAGAACGTGTCGGGACTAGCGGCACCGGGGAGCTGTTTTTT	CASSLERVGTSGTGELFF
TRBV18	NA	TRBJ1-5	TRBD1	TGTGCCAGCTCGCCCGGGACAGGGGGCAATCAGCCCCAGCATTTT	CASSPGTGGNQPQHF
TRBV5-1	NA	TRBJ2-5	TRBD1	TGCGCCAGCAGCACCGGGACAGGGGCGAAGGGGGAGACCCAGTACTTC	CASSTGTGAKGETQYF
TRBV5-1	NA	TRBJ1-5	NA	TGCGCCAGCAGCTTGGGCGGCGGGAGGAATCAGCCCCAGCATTTT	CASSLGGGRNQPQHF